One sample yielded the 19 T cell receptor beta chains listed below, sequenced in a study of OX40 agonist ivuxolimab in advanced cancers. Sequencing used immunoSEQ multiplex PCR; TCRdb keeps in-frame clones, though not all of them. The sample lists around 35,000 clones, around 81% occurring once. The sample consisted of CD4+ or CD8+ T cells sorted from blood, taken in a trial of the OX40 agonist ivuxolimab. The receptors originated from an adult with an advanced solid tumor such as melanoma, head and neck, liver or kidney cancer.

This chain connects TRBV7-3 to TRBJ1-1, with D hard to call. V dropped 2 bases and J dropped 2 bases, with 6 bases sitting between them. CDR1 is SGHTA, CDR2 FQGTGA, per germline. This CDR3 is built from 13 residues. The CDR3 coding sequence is TGTGCCAGCAGCTTACTGTCCAACACTGAAGCTTTCTTT. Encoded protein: CASSLLSNTEAFF.

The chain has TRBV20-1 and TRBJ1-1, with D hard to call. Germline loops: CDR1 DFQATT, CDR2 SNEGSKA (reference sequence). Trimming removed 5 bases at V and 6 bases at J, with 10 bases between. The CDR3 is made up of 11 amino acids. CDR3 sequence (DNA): TGCAGTGCTGGGTCCTCTCCTGAAGCTTTCTTT. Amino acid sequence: CSAGSSPEAFF.

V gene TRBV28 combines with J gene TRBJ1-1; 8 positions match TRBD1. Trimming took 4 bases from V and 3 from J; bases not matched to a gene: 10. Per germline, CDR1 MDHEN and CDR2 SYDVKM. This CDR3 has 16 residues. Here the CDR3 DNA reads TGTGCCAGCAGTTCCCCCGGACAGGGAGGGGACACTGAAGCTTTCTTT. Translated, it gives CASSSPGQGGDTEAFF. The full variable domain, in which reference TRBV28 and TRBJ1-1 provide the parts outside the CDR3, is DVKVTQSSRYLVKRTGEKVFLECVQDMDHENMFWYRQDPGLGLRLIYFSYDVKMKEKGDIPEGYSVSREKKERFSLILESASTNQTSMYLCASSSPGQGGDTEAFFGQGTRLTVV.

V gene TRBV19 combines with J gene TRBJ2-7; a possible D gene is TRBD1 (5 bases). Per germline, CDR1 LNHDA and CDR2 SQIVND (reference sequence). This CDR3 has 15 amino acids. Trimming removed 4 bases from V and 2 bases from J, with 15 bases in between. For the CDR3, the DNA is TGTGCCAGTAGTACACTACAGGTTTCTCCCTACGAGCAGTACTTC. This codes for CASSTLQVSPYEQYF.

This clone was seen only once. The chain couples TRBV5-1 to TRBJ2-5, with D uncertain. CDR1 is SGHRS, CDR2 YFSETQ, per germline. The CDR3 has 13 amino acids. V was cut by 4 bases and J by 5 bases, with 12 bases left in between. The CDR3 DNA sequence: TGCGCCAGCAGCAACATTCCCCAGGAGACCCAGTACTTC. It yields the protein CASSNIPQETQYF.

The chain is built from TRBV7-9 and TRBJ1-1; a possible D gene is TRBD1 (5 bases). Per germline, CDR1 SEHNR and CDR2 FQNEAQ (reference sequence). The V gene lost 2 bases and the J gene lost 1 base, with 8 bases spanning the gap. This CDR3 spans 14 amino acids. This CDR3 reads CASSLQGRNTEAFF. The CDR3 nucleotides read TGTGCCAGCAGCTTACAGGGCAGGAACACTGAAGCTTTCTTT.

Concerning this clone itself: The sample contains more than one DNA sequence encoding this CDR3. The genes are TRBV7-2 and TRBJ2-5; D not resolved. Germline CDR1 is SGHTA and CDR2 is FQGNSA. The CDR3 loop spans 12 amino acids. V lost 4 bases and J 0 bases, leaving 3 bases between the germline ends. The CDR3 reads CASSSYQETQYF. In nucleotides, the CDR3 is TGTGCCAGCAGCTCGTACCAAGAGACCCAGTACTTC.

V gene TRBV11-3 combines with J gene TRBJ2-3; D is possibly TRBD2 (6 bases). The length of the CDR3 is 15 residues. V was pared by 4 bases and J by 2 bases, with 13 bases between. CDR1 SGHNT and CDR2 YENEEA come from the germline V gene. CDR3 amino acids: CASSSLTGDTDTQYF. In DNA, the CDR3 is TGTGCCAGCAGCTCCCTAACGGGAGACACAGATACGCAGTATTTT.

CDR3 in DNA: TGTGCCAGCAAGGGACAGTACTCTGGAAACACCATATATTTT. Its protein product is CASKGQYSGNTIYF. The chain has TRBV6-5 and TRBJ1-3; TRBD1 matches at 7 bases. The CDR3 runs 14 residues. In germline, CDR1 is MNHEY, CDR2 SVGAGI. V trimming: 7 bases; J trimming: 0 bases; junction bases outside the gene matches: 3.

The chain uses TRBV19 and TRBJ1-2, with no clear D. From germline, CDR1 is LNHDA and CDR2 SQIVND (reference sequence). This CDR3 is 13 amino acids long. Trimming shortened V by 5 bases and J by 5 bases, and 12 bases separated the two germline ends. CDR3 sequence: CASSVDGVYGYTF. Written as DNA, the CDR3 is TGTGCCAGTAGTGTTGATGGGGTTTATGGCTACACCTTC.

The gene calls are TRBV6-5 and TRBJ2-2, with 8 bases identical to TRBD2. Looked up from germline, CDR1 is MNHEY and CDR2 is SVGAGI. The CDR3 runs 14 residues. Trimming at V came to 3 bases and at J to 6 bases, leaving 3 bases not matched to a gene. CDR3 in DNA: TGTGCCAGCAGTTATTCGCGGGAGGCCGGGGAGCTGTTTTTT. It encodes CASSYSREAGELFF.

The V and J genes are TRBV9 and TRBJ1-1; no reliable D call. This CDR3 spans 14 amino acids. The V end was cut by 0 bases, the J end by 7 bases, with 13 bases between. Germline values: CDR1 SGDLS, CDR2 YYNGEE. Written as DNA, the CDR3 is TGTGCCAGCAGCGTAGGACACGGTGGAGGTGAAGCTTTCTTT. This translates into CASSVGHGGGEAFF.

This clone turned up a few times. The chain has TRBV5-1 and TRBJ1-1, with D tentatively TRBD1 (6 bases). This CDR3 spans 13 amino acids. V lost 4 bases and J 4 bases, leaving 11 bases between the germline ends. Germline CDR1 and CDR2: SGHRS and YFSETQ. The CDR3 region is CASSEVGGTEAFF. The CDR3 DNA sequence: TGCGCCAGCAGCGAAGTAGGGGGCACTGAAGCTTTCTTT.

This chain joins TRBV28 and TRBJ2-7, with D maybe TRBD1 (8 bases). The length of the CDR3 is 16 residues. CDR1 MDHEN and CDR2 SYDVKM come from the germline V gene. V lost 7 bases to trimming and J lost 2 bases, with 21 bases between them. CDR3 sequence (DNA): TGTGCCAGCAAAAAACTTAACAGGGGGGGAGCCTACGAGCAGTACTTC. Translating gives CASKKLNRGGAYEQYF.

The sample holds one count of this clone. DNA for the CDR3: TGTGCCAGCCGCCGGGACAGGGGGGATGGCTACACCTTC. Translated, it gives CASRRDRGDGYTF. The chain combines TRBV21-1 with TRBJ1-2; TRBD1 is the table's D call, not checked against the DNA. TRBV21-1 is a recognized pseudogene. This CDR3 spans 13 amino acids.

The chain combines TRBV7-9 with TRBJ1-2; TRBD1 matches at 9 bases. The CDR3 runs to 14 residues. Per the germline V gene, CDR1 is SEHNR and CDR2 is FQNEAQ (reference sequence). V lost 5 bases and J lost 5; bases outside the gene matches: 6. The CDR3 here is CASSPGQGLYGYTF. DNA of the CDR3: TGTGCCAGCAGCCCGGGACAGGGATTGTATGGCTACACCTTC. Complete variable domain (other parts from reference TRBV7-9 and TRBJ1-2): DTGVSQNPRHKITKRGQNVTFRCDPISEHNRLYWYRQTLGQGPEFLTYFQNEAQLEKSRLLSDRFSAERPKGSFSTLEIQRTEQGDSAMYLCASSPGQGLYGYTFGSGTRLTVV.

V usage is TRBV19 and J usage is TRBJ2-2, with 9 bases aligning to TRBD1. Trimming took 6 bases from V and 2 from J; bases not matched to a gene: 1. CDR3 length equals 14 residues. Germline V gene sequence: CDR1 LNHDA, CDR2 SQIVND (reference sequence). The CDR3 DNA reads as TGTGCCAGTAGCACAGGGGGCAACACCGGGGAGCTGTTTTTT. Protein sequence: CASSTGGNTGELFF.

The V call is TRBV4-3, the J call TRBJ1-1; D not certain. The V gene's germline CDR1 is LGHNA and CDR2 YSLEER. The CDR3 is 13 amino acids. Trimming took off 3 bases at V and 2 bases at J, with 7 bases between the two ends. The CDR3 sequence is CASSQSVNTEAFF. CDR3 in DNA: TGCGCCAGCAGCCAGTCGGTTAACACTGAAGCTTTCTTT.

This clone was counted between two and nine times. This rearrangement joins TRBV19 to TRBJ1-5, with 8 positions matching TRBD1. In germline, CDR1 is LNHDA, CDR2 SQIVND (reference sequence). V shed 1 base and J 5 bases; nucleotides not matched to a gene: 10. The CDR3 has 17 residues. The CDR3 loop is CASSIGIRTGRDQPQHF. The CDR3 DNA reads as TGTGCCAGTAGTATAGGGATACGGACAGGGCGAGATCAGCCCCAGCATTTT.